One and the same sample provided the 27 T cell receptor beta chains below, sequenced in a study of OX40 agonist ivuxolimab in advanced cancers. Method: immunoSEQ multiplex PCR; TCRdb's copy keeps in-frame clones and lacks some. The sample contains approximately 68,000 clones, more than 85% of which appear only once. The sample in question was CD4+ or CD8+ T cells sorted from blood, obtained in a trial of the OX40 agonist ivuxolimab. Receptors originate from an adult with an advanced solid tumor such as melanoma, head and neck, liver or kidney cancer.

This clone was detected once. The rearrangement uses TRBV9 and TRBJ1-4; TRBD1 might be the D (5 bases). Germline CDR1 is SGDLS and CDR2 is YYNGEE. V gave up 3 bases and J gave up 8 bases, with 20 bases separating them. The CDR3 is 16 residues long. DNA for the CDR3: TGTGCCAGCAGCGAAGGAGGGGCCAGCGTTGGAGAAAAACTGTTTTTT. This codes for CASSEGGASVGEKLFF.

The genes are TRBV9 and TRBJ1-2; 9 positions match TRBD1. The CDR3 has 15 amino acids. V was clipped by 4 bases and J by 8 bases; unmatched bases: 12. In germline, CDR1 is SGDLS, CDR2 YYNGEE. CDR3 sequence (DNA): TGTGCCAGCAGCCCAGCTGGGGGACAGGGCGGGGGCTACACCTTC. It codes for CASSPAGGQGGGYTF.

The gene calls are TRBV13 and TRBJ1-2, with TRBD1 as a possible D gene (6 bases). The length of the CDR3 is 16 residues. Germline loops: CDR1 PRHDT, CDR2 FYEKMQ (reference sequence). Trimming took 6 bases from V and 5 from J, leaving 22 bases between them. The CDR3 spells CASSNTLGGERYGYTF. In DNA, the CDR3 is TGTGCCAGCAGTAACACGCTGGGGGGCGAGCGGTATGGCTACACCTTC.

V is TRBV7-2 and J is TRBJ1-2; D gene ambiguous. Germline lookup yields CDR1 SGHTA and CDR2 FQGNSA. Trimming shortened V by 5 bases and J by 3 bases, and 4 bases separated the two germline ends. The CDR3 has 11 residues. This chain's CDR3 is CASSEDYGYTF. The CDR3 nucleotides read TGTGCCAGCAGCGAGGACTATGGCTACACCTTC.

V usage is TRBV7-9 and J usage is TRBJ2-2; D uncertain. The CDR3 is 14 amino acids. Trimming removed 7 bases from V and 6 bases from J, with 15 bases in between. Germline assignment: CDR1 SEHNR and CDR2 FQNEAQ (reference sequence). In DNA form, the CDR3 reads TGTGCCAGCACCCCGTCCAGCTCACCCGGGGAGCTGTTTTTT. Its translation: CASTPSSSPGELFF.

The rearrangement links TRBV6-6 to TRBJ2-3, with D unresolved. Germline V gives CDR1 MNHNY, CDR2 SVGAGI (reference sequence). Between the trimmed V and J ends, which lost 0 bases and 2 bases, there was a span of 9 bases. This CDR3 spans 15 amino acids. The CDR3 nucleotides are TGTGCCAGCAGTTACTCGGGCGCGGACACAGATACGCAGTATTTT. Translating gives CASSYSGADTDTQYF.

V usage is TRBV5-4 and J usage is TRBJ2-5; 7 bases align to TRBD2. J was trimmed by 5 bases and V by 0 bases; bases with no gene match: 13. CDR1 is SGHNT and CDR2 is YYREEE in the germline V gene (reference sequence). The CDR3 extends over 17 amino acids. CDR3 protein: CASSLGGAGEPGETQYF. Written as DNA, the CDR3 is TGTGCCAGCAGCTTGGGTGGGGCGGGGGAGCCGGGTGAGACCCAGTACTTC.

The rearrangement uses TRBV7-9 and TRBJ2-5, with D possibly matching TRBD1 (5 bases). Judging by the DNA end, TRBJ2-7 fits better; the J call may be wrong. The CDR3 runs 12 residues. Germline V gene data show CDR1 as SEHNR and CDR2 as FQNEAQ (reference sequence). The CDR3 sequence is CASSPGTYEQYF. CDR3 DNA sequence: TGTGCCAGCAGCCCAGGGACCTACGAGCAGTACTTC.

The gene calls are TRBV7-8 and TRBJ2-1; possibly TRBD2 for D (6 bases). V shed 5 bases and J shed 8 bases, with 13 bases lying between them. From germline, CDR1 is SGHVS and CDR2 FQNEAQ. CDR3 length: 13 residues. The CDR3 region is CASSPGLYYEQFF. As DNA, the CDR3 is TGTGCCAGCAGCCCGGGACTCTATTATGAGCAGTTCTTC. The complete variable domain, with remaining parts taken from reference TRBV7-8 and TRBJ2-1, reads GAGVSQSPRYKVAKRGQDVALRCDPISGHVSLFWYQQALGQGPEFLTYFQNEAQLDKSGLPSDRFFAERPEGSVSTLKIQRTQQEDSAVYLCASSPGLYYEQFFGPGTRLTVL.

The chain joins TRBV30 to TRBJ1-1; 7 nucleotides match TRBD1. Trimming at V came to 3 bases and at J to 6 bases, leaving 7 bases not matched to a gene. The CDR3 is 13 amino acids. Germline V gene data show CDR1 as GTSNPN and CDR2 as SVGIG (reference sequence). CDR3: CAWSLGGTSEAFF. The CDR3 coding sequence is TGTGCCTGGAGCTTAGGGGGCACCTCTGAAGCTTTCTTT.

J is TRBJ1-6 and V is TRBV7-9; weak D call: TRBD1 (6 bases). This CDR3 comprises 13 residues. The germline gives CDR1 SEHNR, CDR2 FQNEAQ (reference sequence). V lost 5 bases and J lost 8, with 10 bases in between. Here the CDR3 reads CASSGGLDSPLHF. The CDR3 coding sequence is TGTGCCAGCAGCGGGGGCTTGGATTCACCCCTCCACTTT.

This rearrangement joins TRBV6-1 to TRBJ1-1; D gene unclear. Per the germline V gene, CDR1 is MNHNS and CDR2 is SASEGT. This CDR3 spans 12 amino acids. V lost 11 bases to trimming and J lost 2 bases, with 12 bases between them. Here the CDR3 reads CASQPGNTEAFF. The DNA for the CDR3 is TGTGCCTCCCAGCCGGGAAACACTGAAGCTTTCTTT.

The chain carries TRBV10-3 and TRBJ1-1; the D is unclear. Trimming removed 3 bases from V and 0 bases from J, with 14 bases in between. This CDR3 spans 16 amino acids. The germline V gene encodes CDR1 ENHRY and CDR2 SYGVKD. The CDR3 spells CAISEISHGLNTEAFF. CDR3 DNA sequence: TGTGCCATCAGTGAAATTTCCCACGGGCTGAACACTGAAGCTTTCTTT.

The chain recombines TRBV7-9 with TRBJ2-4, with TRBD2 as a possible D gene (6 bases). This CDR3 is 18 amino acids long. Trimming took 2 bases from V and 0 from J, leaving 17 bases between them. The germline V gene encodes CDR1 SEHNR and CDR2 FQNEAQ (reference sequence). DNA of the CDR3: TGTGCCAGCAGCTTAATGGAGGGGTCCCCGAGAGCCAAAAACATTCAGTACTTC. Its translation: CASSLMEGSPRAKNIQYF.

This clone has only one observation. The J gene is TRBJ1-1, the V gene TRBV27; perhaps TRBD1 as D (5 bases). Trimming removed 5 bases from V and 0 bases from J, with 22 bases in between. This CDR3 comprises 18 residues. CDR1 is MNHEY, CDR2 SMNVEV, per germline (reference sequence). CDR3 loop: CASSHQTGRHSMNTEAFF. The CDR3 coding sequence is TGTGCCAGCAGTCACCAAACGGGACGGCATAGTATGAACACTGAAGCTTTCTTT.

The V call is TRBV9, the J call TRBJ2-1, with 9 bases lining up with TRBD2. Losses at the gene ends were 0 bases for V and 5 bases for J; bases not matched to a gene: 3. The CDR3 covers 15 residues. CDR1 and CDR2 (germline): SGDLS, YYNGEE. The CDR3 here is CASSVEASGDNEQFF. Here the CDR3 DNA reads TGTGCCAGCAGCGTAGAGGCTAGCGGGGACAATGAGCAGTTCTTC.

Notes on this clone: This sample includes further DNA sequences coding for the same CDR3. The chain recombines TRBV7-9 with TRBJ2-1; D is uncertain. CDR1 SEHNR and CDR2 FQNEAQ come from the germline V gene (reference sequence). This CDR3 is 12 amino acids long. V was shortened by 5 bases and J by 5 bases, with 7 bases between the two germline ends. In nucleotides, the CDR3 is TGTGCCAGCAGCCCCGGCGACAATGAGCAGTTCTTC. Its protein is CASSPGDNEQFF. The whole variable domain, filled in from reference TRBV7-9 and TRBJ2-1, reads DTGVSQNPRHKITKRGQNVTFRCDPISEHNRLYWYRQTLGQGPEFLTYFQNEAQLEKSRLLSDRFSAERPKGSFSTLEIQRTEQGDSAMYLCASSPGDNEQFFGPGTRLTVL.

This chain uses TRBV7-9 with TRBJ1-4; 8 bases are shared with TRBD1. V lost 7 bases and J lost 2; bases outside the gene matches: 9. CDR1 and CDR2 (germline): SEHNR, FQNEAQ (reference sequence). The CDR3 loop spans 16 amino acids. The DNA for the CDR3 is TGTGCCAGCATCACCACAGGGGGGGGCACTAATGAAAAACTGTTTTTT. It codes for CASITTGGGTNEKLFF.

The chain has TRBV4-1 and TRBJ2-3; TRBD2 agrees at 12 bases. Germline V CDR1 and CDR2: MGHRA, YSYEKL. This CDR3 contains 17 residues. After removal of 3 bases from V and 2 bases from J, the junction contained 6 bases not matched to a gene. CDR3 region: CASSQGLAGLFTDTQYF. As DNA, the CDR3 is TGCGCCAGCAGCCAGGGACTAGCGGGCTTATTCACAGATACGCAGTATTTT.

The CDR3 here is CATHRDKYYNEQFF. In nucleotides, the CDR3 is TGTGCCACCCACCGGGACAAGTATTACAATGAGCAGTTCTTC. The V and J genes are TRBV2 and TRBJ2-1; D is perhaps TRBD1 (6 bases). The germline gives CDR1 SNHLY, CDR2 FYNNEI. The V end lost 10 bases, the J end lost 4 bases, and 17 bases lay between the germline ends. This CDR3 contains 14 residues.

This clone was detected once. This rearrangement joins TRBV12-5 to TRBJ2-7; 8 bases map to TRBD1. Trimming took 8 bases from V and 4 from J; bases not matched to a gene: 4. The length of the CDR3 is 12 residues. CDR1 and CDR2 from the germline V gene are LGHNT and FRNRAP. The CDR3 region is CASRQGAYEQYF. The CDR3 region has the DNA TGTGCTAGTCGGCAGGGGGCTTACGAGCAGTACTTC.

This clone was seen just once. The rearrangement uses TRBV19 and TRBJ2-1, with 11 nucleotides matching TRBD1. Trimming at V came to 5 bases and at J to 8 bases, leaving 2 bases not matched to a gene. The germline gives CDR1 LNHDA, CDR2 SQIVND (reference sequence). The CDR3 sequence is 13 residues long. The DNA of the CDR3 is TGTGCCAGTAGTGGACAGGGGGCCGATGAGCAGTTCTTC. This encodes CASSGQGADEQFF.

The chain has TRBV7-9 and TRBJ2-7, with 7 nucleotides matching TRBD1. The V segment lost 1 base and the J segment 2 bases; nucleotides outside the gene matches: 5. The CDR3 contains 15 residues. Germline V gene data show CDR1 as SEHNR and CDR2 as FQNEAQ (reference sequence). CDR3 amino acids: CASSLVDRAPYEQYF. Written as DNA, the CDR3 is TGTGCCAGCAGCTTAGTCGACAGGGCACCCTACGAGCAGTACTTC.

This sequence joins TRBV13 and TRBJ2-7, with 12 bases matching TRBD2. The CDR3 is 16 amino acids. V trimming: 4 bases; J trimming: 4 bases; junction bases outside the gene matches: 8. From germline, CDR1 is PRHDT and CDR2 FYEKMQ (reference sequence). The CDR3 DNA sequence: TGTGCCAGCAGCTCTCTTCTAGCGGGGGGGCCTTACGAGCAGTACTTC. It yields the protein CASSSLLAGGPYEQYF. Full variable domain (remainder filled in from reference TRBV13 and TRBJ2-7): AAGVIQSPRHLIKEKRETATLKCYPIPRHDTVYWYQQGPGQDPQFLISFYEKMQSDKGSIPDRFSAQQFSDYHSELNMSSLELGDSALYFCASSSLLAGGPYEQYFGPGTRLTVT.

The chain links TRBV19 to TRBJ1-4, with unresolved D. V was clipped by 2 bases and J by 6 bases, with 13 bases between them. The length of the CDR3 is 15 residues. The germline gives CDR1 LNHDA, CDR2 SQIVND (reference sequence). CDR3: CASSIFGELDEKLFF. DNA for the CDR3: TGTGCCAGTAGTATATTCGGGGAGCTTGATGAAAAACTGTTTTTT.

The rearrangement links TRBV23-1 to TRBJ2-2; no clear D. TRBV23-1 is designated an ORF whose function remains uncertain. The length of the CDR3 is 16 residues. V lost 1 base to trimming and J lost 6 bases, with 15 bases between them. Here the CDR3 DNA reads TGCGCCAGCAGTCAATGGTGGCCGTGGAGCTCCGGGGAGCTGTTTTTT. Translation gives CASSQWWPWSSGELFF.

The J gene is TRBJ2-7, the V gene TRBV7-6; unclear D gene. Germline loops: CDR1 SGHVS, CDR2 FNYEAQ. The V gene lost 4 bases and the J gene lost 3 bases, with 4 bases spanning the gap. The CDR3 runs to 11 residues. The CDR3 sequence is CASSSNYEQYF. CDR3 in DNA: TGTGCCAGCAGCTCCAACTACGAGCAGTACTTC. Full variable domain (outside the CDR3, taken from reference TRBV7-6 and TRBJ2-7): GAGVSQSPRYKVTKRGQDVALRCDPISGHVSLYWYRQALGQGPEFLTYFNYEAQQDKSGLPNDRFSAERPEGSISTLTIQRTEQRDSAMYRCASSSNYEQYFGPGTRLTVT.